This TCR beta chain originates from a study of blood T cell repertoires in COVID-19. Study details: The analysed material was cDNA or gDNA that came from T cells, B-cell-depleted T cells, or PBMCs.

The sample holds one count of this clone. Germline assignment: CDR1 KGHDR and CDR2 SFDVKD. V was clipped by 5 bases and J by 3 bases; unmatched bases: 4. The CDR3 length is 15 residues. This table comes from immunoSEQ multiplex PCR, and its TCRdb copy is limited to in-frame clones, with some not included. The data contain roughly 280,000 clones, around nine tenths of them seen just once; the ten biggest clones take up approximately 9%. The sample taken for sequencing was peripheral blood. The rearrangement joins TRBV24-1 to TRBJ1-5; the match to TRBD1 covers 9 bases. The TCR was taken from a man aged 40-55 years with active or convalescent COVID-19. The CDR3, as DNA: TGTGCCACCAGTGGTGACAGGGGGTACAATCAGCCCCAGCATTTT. The encoded protein is CATSGDRGYNQPQHF.